This T cell receptor (beta chain) was sequenced in a study of T cell repertoires in cytomegalovirus infection. Background on the study: Public TCR beta signatures were indicative of both CMV infection and a matching HLA type. Study-wide points: CMV carriers with the relevant HLA were identified by cumulative public TCR beta family frequency.

TCRdb re-called the reads through MiXCR, storing one row per CDR3 protein. In the table there are about 190,000 distinct CDR3 sequences, approximately 28% of which are singletons. This clonotype was detected only a few times. Its specificity is not known. V was pared by 3 bases and J by 7 bases, with 21 bases between. There are 16 residues in the CDR3. Looked up from germline, CDR1 is DFQATT and CDR2 is SNEGSKA (reference sequence). Sequenced sample: PBMCs. This clonotype originated in a human donor in good health (CMV status not recorded). Some clones in this sample may be carry-over from other donors' samples. This chain connects TRBV20-1 to TRBJ1-4; the D is unclear. The CDR3 sequence is CSASPPPGLGGEKLFF. The CDR3 coding sequence is TGCAGTGCTAGTCCCCCACCAGGACTAGGTGGTGAAAAACTGTTTTTT.